Following are 19 T cell receptor beta chains from one sample sequenced in a study of patients and donors after allogeneic stem cell transplantation. A single record per CDR3 protein comes from TCRdb applying MiXCR to the RT-PCR reads. The sample lists approximately 140,000 distinct CDR3 sequences; about two fifths were seen once. Sequences were obtained from blood, either unsorted or a sorted T cell fraction (not recorded which). These receptors all stem from a human donor who was either an allogeneic HSCT recipient or a stem cell or donor lymphocyte infusion donor (not recorded which). It is not recorded whose cells these are; they may come from a transplant donor.

The V call is TRBV5-6, the J call TRBJ1-2, with D tentatively TRBD1 (5 bases). CDR3 length equals 14 residues. Trimming left V 0 bases short and J 8 bases short, with 14 bases between. Germline CDR1 SGHDT, CDR2 YYEEEE. The CDR3, as DNA: TGTGCCAGCAGCTTGGCCACAGGATCAAGAGGCTACACCTTC. Protein: CASSLATGSRGYTF.

The rearrangement uses TRBV7-9 and TRBJ1-3; possibly TRBD1 for D (6 bases). V lost 5 bases and J lost 1, with 12 bases in between. Germline V gives CDR1 SEHNR, CDR2 FQNEAQ (reference sequence). The CDR3 covers 15 residues. This chain's CDR3 is CASSEQGRSGNTIYF. CDR3 nucleotide sequence: TGTGCCAGCAGCGAACAGGGCCGTTCTGGAAACACCATATATTTT.

The table lists this clonotype with a count of one. The chain uses TRBV6-5 and TRBJ1-5; D ambiguous. Germline V gives CDR1 MNHEY, CDR2 SVGAGI. There are 14 residues in the CDR3. The V gene lost 4 bases and the J gene lost 4 bases, with 11 bases spanning the gap. Written as DNA, the CDR3 is TGTGCCAGCAGTTCATCGGACCCAAATCAGCCCCAGCATTTT. Protein sequence: CASSSSDPNQPQHF.

The chain has TRBV9 and TRBJ1-1; TRBD1 is a possible D gene (6 bases). The germline CDR1 and CDR2 sequences are SGDLS and YYNGEE. The ends were cut back, 0 bases at V and 4 bases at J, with 10 bases in the middle. CDR3 length equals 14 residues. CDR3: CASSVDGGGTEAFF. The CDR3 DNA reads as TGTGCCAGCAGCGTAGACGGAGGGGGCACTGAAGCTTTCTTT.

The V and J genes are TRBV12-3 or TRBV12-4 and TRBJ2-2; possibly TRBD1 or TRBD2 for D (6 bases each). This CDR3 has 15 amino acids. The ends were cut back, 7 bases at V and 4 bases at J, with 16 bases in the middle. The CDR3 protein is CASTYGGLGTGELFF. The DNA for the CDR3 is TGTGCCAGCACCTATGGGGGGCTCGGCACCGGGGAGCTGTTTTTT.

The table lists this clonotype with a few counts. The chain uses TRBV20-1 and TRBJ1-1, with D possibly being TRBD1 (6 bases). Trimming pared 5 bases from V and 1 base from J, leaving 11 bases between. Germline V gives CDR1 DFQATT, CDR2 SNEGSKA (reference sequence). The CDR3 totals 13 residues. The CDR3 DNA is TGCAGTGCTGCGGGACAAAGGAACACTGAAGCTTTCTTT. Encoded protein: CSAAGQRNTEAFF.

This clonotype was counted only a few times. The chain carries TRBV12-3 or TRBV12-4 and TRBJ1-3; D might be TRBD1 (5 bases). This CDR3 contains 16 residues. The germline V and J ends were trimmed by 3 bases and 4 bases, with 16 bases remaining between them. CDR3 loop: CASSFSSPGPGNTIYF. Here the CDR3 DNA reads TGTGCCAGCAGTTTTTCGTCTCCAGGGCCCGGAAACACCATATATTTT.

The rearrangement uses TRBV3-1 and TRBJ1-3; D is uncertain. The germline V gene encodes CDR1 LGHDT and CDR2 YNNKEL (reference sequence). The CDR3 length is 14 residues. The germline V and J ends were trimmed by 5 bases and 0 bases, with 8 bases remaining between them. CDR3 in amino acids: CASSETNSGNTIYF. In nucleotides, the CDR3 is TGTGCCAGCAGCGAAACGAACTCTGGAAACACCATATATTTT.

Only a few counts were recorded for this clonotype. This chain uses TRBV12-3 or TRBV12-4 with TRBJ1-5; 7 bases align to TRBD1. The ends lost 5 bases at V and 3 bases at J; junction bases unmatched: 7. The CDR3 spans 15 residues. CDR3 in DNA: TGTGCCAGCAGTCTCCGGGACAGTATCAATCAGCCCCAGCATTTT. This codes for CASSLRDSINQPQHF.

This clonotype was counted a few times. The genes are TRBV14 and TRBJ1-1; D call uncertain. The V and J ends lost 5 bases and 2 bases respectively, with 12 bases between them. From germline, CDR1 is SGHDN and CDR2 FVKESK. The CDR3 contains 14 residues. The DNA for the CDR3 is TGTGCCAGCAGCTACACGGAGACTAACACTGAAGCTTTCTTT. Protein: CASSYTETNTEAFF.

The rearrangement joins TRBV12-3 or TRBV12-4 to TRBJ1-4, with 9 nucleotides matching TRBD1. This CDR3 is 15 amino acids long. Trimming removed 7 bases from V and 5 bases from J; junction bases left unmatched: 8. In nucleotides, the CDR3 is TGTGCCAGCAATGACAGGGGGTACGGAAATGAAAAACTGTTTTTT. Translated: CASNDRGYGNEKLFF.

The rearrangement joins TRBV6-5 to TRBJ2-5, with D possibly being TRBD2 (6 bases). In germline, CDR1 is MNHEY, CDR2 SVGAGI. The ends were cut back, 6 bases at V and 5 bases at J, with 19 bases in the middle. The CDR3 length is 15 residues. The CDR3, as DNA: TGTGCCAGCAGCCCGGGACGGGGGAAAGGGGAGACCCAGTACTTC. It encodes CASSPGRGKGETQYF.

The rearrangement joins TRBV6-5 to TRBJ1-6; D may be TRBD1 (5 bases). V lost 2 bases and J lost 9, with 14 bases in between. CDR1 is MNHEY, CDR2 SVGAGI, per germline. The length of the CDR3 is 15 residues. CDR3 nucleotides: TGTGCCAGCAGTTACGGGACTTCAGTCGGTTCACCCCTCCACTTT. Translation gives CASSYGTSVGSPLHF.

The chain combines TRBV5-1 with TRBJ2-5, with no clear D. Germline values: CDR1 SGHRS, CDR2 YFSETQ. Trimming left V 3 bases short and J 7 bases short, with 10 bases between. This CDR3 is built from 12 residues. CDR3: CASSSLEGTQYF. The CDR3, as DNA: TGCGCCAGCAGCTCCCTTGAAGGGACCCAGTACTTC.

The chain is built from TRBV3-1 and TRBJ2-4; 11 bases are shared with TRBD2. This CDR3 is 20 amino acids long. Per germline, CDR1 LGHDT and CDR2 YNNKEL (reference sequence). The trim removed 0 bases at V and 3 bases at J, leaving 13 bases unmatched. The CDR3 loop reads CASSQDKSGTSGLNKNIQYF. CDR3 nucleotides: TGTGCCAGCAGCCAAGATAAATCCGGGACTAGCGGATTGAACAAAAACATTCAGTACTTC.

V and J are TRBV20-1 and TRBJ1-1; no reliable D call. The CDR3 is 16 residues long. V was cut by 4 bases and J by 0 bases, with 18 bases left in between. Germline assignment: CDR1 DFQATT and CDR2 SNEGSKA (reference sequence). The CDR3: CSATTNRRLMNTEAFF. The CDR3 region has the DNA TGCAGTGCTACTACCAATAGACGACTAATGAACACTGAAGCTTTCTTT.

This chain links TRBV5-1 with TRBJ2-3; D gene ambiguous. Germline V gene sequence: CDR1 SGHRS, CDR2 YFSETQ. Trimming took off 3 bases at V and 3 bases at J, with 11 bases between the two ends. CDR3 length equals 14 residues. Here the CDR3 reads CASSSTIRTDTQYF. DNA of the CDR3: TGCGCCAGCAGCTCAACAATAAGGACAGATACGCAGTATTTT. The complete variable domain, with remaining parts taken from reference TRBV5-1 and TRBJ2-3, reads KAGVTQTPRYLIKTRGQQVTLSCSPISGHRSVSWYQQTPGQGLQFLFEYFSETQRNKGNFPGRFSGRQFSNSRSEMNVSTLELGDSALYLCASSSTIRTDTQYFGPGTRLTVL.

CDR3 DNA sequence: TGCACCTCCTGGGGGGCCAACGCTAACTATGGCTACACCTTC. Protein: CTSWGANANYGYTF. The rearrangement uses TRBV20-1 and TRBJ1-2; TRBD1 might be the D (6 bases). Germline V gene data show CDR1 as DFQATT and CDR2 as SNEGSKA (reference sequence). The CDR3 has 14 residues.

This rearrangement joins TRBV12-3 or TRBV12-4 to TRBJ2-5; D call uncertain. The CDR3 is 11 residues long. V was shortened by 5 bases and J by 7 bases, with 8 bases between the two germline ends. This CDR3 reads CASSPMRTQYF. CDR3 sequence (DNA): TGTGCCAGCAGTCCTATGAGGACCCAGTACTTC.